A single sample gave rise to the 4 T cell receptor beta chains below, sequenced in a study of blood T cell repertoires in COVID-19. Sequenced by immunoSEQ multiplex PCR; TCRdb stores in-frame clones only, minus some. This sample carries roughly 220,000 clones, approximately 90% of them seen once, and the ten largest clones take approximately 6.1%. The sequenced sample was peripheral blood. These receptor sequences come from an elderly man with acute or convalescent COVID-19.

This sequence joins TRBV7-2 and TRBJ2-1; the match to TRBD2 covers 8 bases. The CDR3 extends over 16 amino acids. Unmatched junction bases numbered 14, after V lost 4 bases and J lost 9 bases. The germline V gene encodes CDR1 SGHTA and CDR2 FQGNSA. CDR3 sequence (DNA): TGTGCCAGCAGCTCCTCGGGGGGGGTGCTCCAGGGTGAGCAGTTCTTC. Translation: CASSSSGGVLQGEQFF.

The V call is TRBV7-6, the J call TRBJ2-1; 11 nucleotides match TRBD2. V dropped 1 base and J dropped 4; count of bases not matched to a gene: 3. This CDR3 spans 16 amino acids. The germline V gene encodes CDR1 SGHVS and CDR2 FNYEAQ. CDR3: CASSLGLAGGYNEQFF. The CDR3 region has the DNA TGTGCCAGCAGCTTAGGGCTAGCGGGAGGTTACAATGAGCAGTTCTTC.

CDR3 nucleotide sequence: TGTGCCAGCTCGCCCCTTGAGGGCAACGAGCAGTACTTC. Amino acids: CASSPLEGNEQYF. The chain uses TRBV18 and TRBJ2-7; D perhaps matches TRBD2 (5 bases). Germline lookup yields CDR1 KGHSH and CDR2 LQKENI. The CDR3 runs to 13 residues. Trimming took 6 bases from V and 5 from J, leaving 14 bases between them. The complete variable domain, with remaining parts taken from reference TRBV18 and TRBJ2-7, reads NAGVMQNPRHLVRRRGQEARLRCSPMKGHSHVYWYRQLPEEGLKFMVYLQKENIIDESGMPKERFSAEFPKEGPSILRIQQVVRGDSAAYFCASSPLEGNEQYFGPGTRLTVT.

The chain has TRBV7-9 and TRBJ2-1; D is perhaps TRBD2 (5 bases). V lost 7 bases to trimming and J lost 0 bases, with 13 bases between them. The CDR3 contains 15 residues. Germline V CDR1 and CDR2: SEHNR, FQNEAQ (reference sequence). DNA for the CDR3: TGTGCCAGCATGCTAGCTGGAAGCTCCTACAATGAGCAGTTCTTC. Translation gives CASMLAGSSYNEQFF.